The 9 T cell receptor beta chains in this list originate from one sample, sequenced in a study of T cells in Graves' hyperthyroidism and ophthalmopathy. The investigators amplified TCR beta CDR3 regions from RNA transcripts. When the TCR CDR3 underwent first-round RT-PCR, the HTBI primer set was used. TCRdb passed the multiplex PCR reads through MiXCR, listing each CDR3 protein once. This table has hundreds of thousands of distinct CDR3 sequences, around a sixth appearing once. Source material: blood. The receptors were sampled from a woman aged 18 to 35 with Graves' hyperthyroidism.

This clonotype has a handful of counts. The rearrangement uses TRBV6-1 and TRBJ2-1; the D gene could be TRBD1 or TRBD2 (5 bases each). Germline V gene sequence: CDR1 MNHNS, CDR2 SASEGT. The CDR3 is 15 residues long. The ends were cut back, 8 bases at V and 10 bases at J, with 24 bases in the middle. The DNA of the CDR3 is TGTGCCAGCTCAAAGGAAAGAGGGACCACCGGGGAGCAGTTCTTC. This gives the protein CASSKERGTTGEQFF.

The rearrangement links TRBV7-9 to TRBJ2-4, with D possibly TRBD1 on 8 matching bases. Germline CDR1 reads SEHNR; CDR2 reads FQNEAQ (reference sequence). This CDR3 is built from 20 residues. The V end lost 2 bases, the J end lost 3 bases, and 26 bases lay between the germline ends. CDR3 residues: CASSLKAGDRSGTGKNIQYF. The CDR3 DNA sequence: TGTGCCAGCAGCTTAAAGGCGGGGGACAGGTCCGGAACGGGCAAAAACATTCAGTACTTC.

This clonotype showed up many times. The V gene is TRBV28, the J gene TRBJ2-3; no definite D call. CDR1 MDHEN and CDR2 SYDVKM come from the germline V gene. Trimming removed 1 base from V and 7 bases from J, with 6 bases in between. This CDR3 has 12 residues. CDR3 region: CASSLYGYTQYF. CDR3 coding DNA: TGTGCCAGCAGTTTATACGGGTATACGCAGTATTTT. The full variable domain, its missing parts supplied by reference TRBV28 and TRBJ2-3, is DVKVTQSSRYLVKRTGEKVFLECVQDMDHENMFWYRQDPGLGLRLIYFSYDVKMKEKGDIPEGYSVSREKKERFSLILESASTNQTSMYLCASSLYGYTQYFGPGTRLTVL.

This clonotype was observed many times. V gene TRBV6-5 combines with J gene TRBJ2-2; 15 bases align to TRBD2. This CDR3 spans 18 amino acids. Per the germline V gene, CDR1 is MNHEY and CDR2 is SVGAGI. With V trimmed by 1 base and J by 3 bases, 3 bases remained unmatched. The CDR3 DNA is TGTGCCAGCAGTTACTGGACTAGCGGGAGGGCCTACACCGGGGAGCTGTTTTTT. Translation gives CASSYWTSGRAYTGELFF.

This clonotype was seen repeatedly, ten times or more. The gene calls are TRBV6-5 and TRBJ2-2; D gene unclear. V lost 2 bases and J lost 8, with 9 bases in between. The CDR3 loop spans 13 amino acids. Germline CDR1 and CDR2: MNHEY and SVGAGI. CDR3 residues: CASSYANSGELFF. DNA of the CDR3: TGTGCCAGCAGTTACGCCAACTCGGGGGAGCTGTTTTTT.

The chain is built from TRBV20-1 and TRBJ2-1; perhaps TRBD2 as D (6 bases). The germline V gene has CDR1 DFQATT and CDR2 SNEGSKA (reference sequence). The CDR3 runs to 13 residues. The ends were cut back, 8 bases at V and 6 bases at J, with 17 bases in the middle. CDR3 loop: CSFKRTNSNEQFF. DNA for the CDR3: TGCAGTTTCAAAAGGACTAATTCCAATGAGCAGTTCTTC.

The chain couples TRBV7-3 to TRBJ1-4, with 8 bases aligning to TRBD1. This CDR3 is built from 15 residues. The trim removed 5 bases at V and 6 bases at J, leaving 8 bases unmatched. Germline CDR1 reads SGHTA; CDR2 reads FQGTGA. The CDR3 nucleotides are TGTGCCAGCAGCAAGAGACAGGGGATATATGAAAAACTGTTTTTT. Its translation is CASSKRQGIYEKLFF.

This clonotype was found many times. V and J are TRBV20-1 and TRBJ2-1; 9 bases are shared with TRBD2. V was clipped by 3 bases and J by 6 bases; unmatched bases: 12. Germline loops: CDR1 DFQATT, CDR2 SNEGSKA (reference sequence). There are 16 residues in the CDR3. This chain's CDR3 is CSASDGGREGGNEQFF. CDR3 DNA: TGCAGTGCTAGTGACGGGGGGCGGGAGGGTGGCAATGAGCAGTTCTTC.

This clonotype was seen many times. V and J are TRBV24-1 and TRBJ2-1, with 9 bases matching TRBD2. V shed 3 bases and J 1 base; nucleotides not matched to a gene: 12. Germline V lookup: CDR1 KGHDR, CDR2 SFDVKD. This CDR3 spans 19 amino acids. CDR3 DNA sequence: TGTGCCACCAGTGATAGTCATTATTTAGCGGGAGAATCCTACAATGAGCAGTTCTTC. This translates into CATSDSHYLAGESYNEQFF.